This paragraph reports one T cell receptor (beta chain). The entry originates in a study of shared clonotypes between healthy human individuals. Clones were sequenced by immunoSEQ multiplex PCR, and TCRdb holds only the in-frame ones, with some missing. Of about 2.2 million clones in the sample, roughly 93% were seen once. The V end was cut by 7 bases, the J end by 0 bases, with 13 bases between. Germline V gene sequence: CDR1 MNHEY, CDR2 SVGAGI. The CDR3 is 15 amino acids. Only CD45RO-negative cells positively selected for CCR7 counted as naive CD8 cells, so terminally differentiated effector memory CD45RA+ cells were excluded.

The receptor was derived from a man between 18 and 35 years old in good health. Some clones in this sample may be carry-over from other donors' samples. The sequenced material came from naive CD8+ T cells from PBMCs. V is TRBV6-5 and J is TRBJ2-4; D is possibly TRBD1 (5 bases). The DNA for the CDR3 is TGTGCCAGCAATCTATCCGGACAAGCCAAAAACATTCAGTACTTC. It encodes CASNLSGQAKNIQYF.